Following are 30 T cell receptor beta chains from one sample sequenced in a study of shared clonotypes between healthy human individuals (dated by TCRdb to 2020 to 2021). The library was produced with the immunoSEQ multiplex PCR assay. TCRdb holds this immuneACCESS table with in-frame rearrangements only. Some clones are missing; in checked studies, unresolved V genes explain under half, and the rest has no known cause. For this sample the table gives nearly 1 million clones, of which less than 85% were detected only once. 1.5% of the sample goes to the ten largest clones. The material sequenced was memory CD4+ T cells sorted from blood. The cell subset or site label, read with the paper, signifies: CD45RA-negative fraction. The receptor set was obtained from a man aged 18 to 29 in good health.

The V call is TRBV7-9, the J call TRBJ2-5; 8 nucleotides align to TRBD2. Germline assignment: CDR1 SEHNR and CDR2 FQNEAQ (reference sequence). There are 17 residues in the CDR3. With V trimmed by 4 bases and J by 9 bases, 19 bases remained unmatched. The CDR3 region has the DNA TGTGCCAGCAGCTCCGCAGGGAGGGGCCCAGGGACTAGGGCCCAGTACTTC. Translating it yields CASSSAGRGPGTRAQYF.

As regards this clone: Other nucleotide sequences in the sample specify the same CDR3. The genes are TRBV9 and TRBJ2-5; D is unclear. This CDR3 spans 13 amino acids. V was cut by 2 bases and J by 5 bases, with 10 bases left in between. Germline loops: CDR1 SGDLS, CDR2 YYNGEE. The CDR3 sequence is CASSVGPRETQYF. CDR3 in DNA: TGTGCCAGCAGCGTTGGGCCACGGGAGACCCAGTACTTC.

The chain links TRBV5-1 to TRBJ2-1; 7 nucleotides line up with TRBD2. The length of the CDR3 is 15 residues. Per the germline V gene, CDR1 is SGHRS and CDR2 is YFSETQ. V lost 0 bases, J lost 6 bases, and 6 bases stayed unmatched. The CDR3 here is CASSLGRGGFNEQFF. CDR3 coding DNA: TGCGCCAGCAGCTTGGGGCGGGGAGGGTTCAATGAGCAGTTCTTC.

This rearrangement joins TRBV18 to TRBJ2-7; D is unclear. Trimming removed 0 bases from V and 2 bases from J, with 8 bases in between. This CDR3 has 14 amino acids. Germline CDR1 and CDR2: KGHSH and LQKENI. CDR3 sequence reads: CASSPPGIAYEQYF. The CDR3 nucleotides are TGTGCCAGCTCACCACCGGGCATTGCCTACGAGCAGTACTTC.

This clone has more than one count but fewer than ten. The rearrangement links TRBV5-1 to TRBJ1-6; 7 positions agree with TRBD1. The CDR3 length is 14 residues. The germline V gene encodes CDR1 SGHRS and CDR2 YFSETQ. With V trimmed by 4 bases and J by 16 bases, 14 bases remained unmatched. Here the CDR3 DNA reads TGCGCCAGCAGCCAGGGGGTAGACACGACAGTGCTCCACTTT. Translating it yields CASSQGVDTTVLHF.

The rearrangement joins TRBV9 to TRBJ2-3; 8 bases are a match to TRBD2. The germline V gene has CDR1 SGDLS and CDR2 YYNGEE. V lost 3 bases, J lost 1 base, and 4 bases stayed unmatched. This CDR3 is 15 amino acids long. CDR3 loop: CASSAKLAGTDTQYF. Written as DNA, the CDR3 is TGTGCCAGCAGCGCGAAACTAGCGGGCACAGATACGCAGTATTTT.

The J gene is TRBJ2-6, the V gene TRBV6-1; D remains ambiguous. The germline V and J ends were trimmed by 8 bases and 4 bases, with 12 bases remaining between them. The CDR3 consists of 14 residues. Germline CDR1 is MNHNS and CDR2 is SASEGT. This CDR3 is CASYDVPGANVLTF. CDR3 bases: TGTGCCAGCTATGATGTCCCCGGGGCCAACGTCCTGACTTTC.

The rearrangement links TRBV2 to TRBJ1-6, with 7 positions matching TRBD1. Germline trimming cut 2 bases from V and 4 bases from J; bases unmatched to any gene: 11. Germline values: CDR1 SNHLY, CDR2 FYNNEI. The length of the CDR3 is 18 residues. The CDR3 loop reads CASSETPNGGQYNSPLHF. In nucleotides, the CDR3 is TGTGCCAGCAGTGAAACGCCTAACGGGGGACAGTATAATTCACCCCTCCACTTT.

The chain recombines TRBV7-9 with TRBJ1-3, with D uncertain. V dropped 5 bases and J dropped 0 bases, with 11 bases sitting between them. Germline V gene data show CDR1 as SEHNR and CDR2 as FQNEAQ (reference sequence). The CDR3 extends over 15 amino acids. CDR3 loop: CASSPDGSSGNTIYF. For the CDR3, the DNA is TGTGCCAGCAGCCCCGACGGAAGCTCTGGAAACACCATATATTTT.

J is TRBJ2-7 and V is TRBV5-1; D uncertain. The CDR3 sequence is 13 residues long. The germline CDR1 and CDR2 sequences are SGHRS and YFSETQ. V lost 0 bases, J lost 7 bases, and 11 bases lay in between. CDR3 residues: CASSLGTGREQYF. The CDR3 region has the DNA TGCGCCAGCAGCTTGGGTACTGGAAGGGAGCAGTACTTC.

The V gene is TRBV4-2, the J gene TRBJ2-3; 10 positions agree with TRBD1. CDR1 and CDR2 from the germline V gene are LGHNA and YNFKEQ. The V and J ends lost 0 bases and 3 bases, in that order; junction bases with no gene match: 6. This CDR3 is 17 amino acids long. DNA for the CDR3: TGTGCCAGCAGCCAAGAGCGCGGACAGGGGGTAACAGATACGCAGTATTTT. Translation gives CASSQERGQGVTDTQYF.

Regarding this clone: The sample contains more than one DNA sequence encoding this CDR3. This chain uses TRBV19 with TRBJ2-7; 9 bases are shared with TRBD1. The V gene's germline CDR1 is LNHDA and CDR2 SQIVND (reference sequence). Unmatched junction bases numbered 3, after V lost 6 bases and J lost 0 bases. The CDR3 is made up of 14 amino acids. CDR3 sequence reads: CASSSTGGSYEQYF. In DNA, the CDR3 is TGTGCCAGTAGCTCGACAGGGGGCTCCTACGAGCAGTACTTC. Full variable domain (remainder filled in from reference TRBV19 and TRBJ2-7): DGGITQSPKYLFRKEGQNVTLSCEQNLNHDAMYWYRQDPGQGLRLIYYSQIVNDFQKGDIAEGYSVSREKKESFPLTVTSAQKNPTAFYLCASSSTGGSYEQYFGPGTRLTVT.

Turning to this clone: Other DNA variants within this sample encode the same CDR3. V is TRBV5-1 and J is TRBJ1-2, with a possible D match to TRBD1 (6 bases). The V and J ends lost 0 bases and 0 bases respectively, with 6 bases between them. Per germline, CDR1 SGHRS and CDR2 YFSETQ. The CDR3 is 14 residues long. The CDR3 DNA sequence: TGCGCCAGCAGCTTGGACAGGGCTAACTATGGCTACACCTTC. Translation: CASSLDRANYGYTF.

This clone was counted a few times. This chain links TRBV30 with TRBJ1-6, with D maybe TRBD1 (5 bases). V was cut by 0 bases and J by 7 bases, with 13 bases left in between. This CDR3 comprises 15 residues. The germline V gene has CDR1 GTSNPN and CDR2 SVGIG (reference sequence). CDR3 in DNA: TGTGCCTGGAGTGTATCCGGCAGGGTGAATTCACCCCTCCACTTT. Translated: CAWSVSGRVNSPLHF.

The rearrangement joins TRBV28 to TRBJ1-1; 8 bases match TRBD1. CDR3 size: 16 residues. Germline loops: CDR1 MDHEN, CDR2 SYDVKM. J lost 1 base, V lost 2 bases, and 6 bases had no gene match. The CDR3 DNA sequence: TGTGCCAGCAGTTTAATGGACAGGGAACCGAACACTGAAGCTTTCTTT. Protein sequence: CASSLMDREPNTEAFF.

This clone was counted a few times. J is TRBJ2-1 and V is TRBV5-1; D is unresolved. The CDR3 sequence is 13 residues long. Germline V lookup: CDR1 SGHRS, CDR2 YFSETQ. Trimming left V 0 bases short and J 13 bases short, with 14 bases between. DNA for the CDR3: TGCGCCAGCAGCTTGGTGCAGCCTGCTGTACAGTTCTTC. This translates into CASSLVQPAVQFF.

V usage is TRBV5-4 and J usage is TRBJ2-3, with TRBD2 matching 11 bases. The CDR3 is 16 residues long. CDR1 is SGHNT and CDR2 is YYREEE in the germline V gene (reference sequence). J lost 2 bases, V lost 4 bases, and 6 bases had no gene match. The CDR3 reads CASSPKLAGVTDTQYF. In nucleotides, the CDR3 is TGTGCCAGCAGCCCAAAACTAGCGGGGGTCACAGATACGCAGTATTTT.

This rearrangement joins TRBV28 to TRBJ1-6; 7 bases match TRBD1. Germline CDR1 and CDR2: MDHEN and SYDVKM. V was pared by 6 bases and J by 13 bases, with 6 bases of the junction left unmatched. CDR3 length equals 12 residues. The CDR3 region has the DNA TGTGCCAGCAGCCTCGACAGGGAGCCCCTCCACTTT. Translation gives CASSLDREPLHF.

This clone was seen only a few times. This CDR3 is also generated by other DNA sequences in the sample. This chain links TRBV30 with TRBJ2-5; D not resolved. Trimming stripped 0 bases from V and 4 bases from J, with 6 bases between. Germline loops: CDR1 GTSNPN, CDR2 SVGIG (reference sequence). There are 12 residues in the CDR3. The DNA for the CDR3 is TGTGCCTGGAGTGTCGGTGGAGAGACCCAGTACTTC. Protein sequence: CAWSVGGETQYF.

V usage is TRBV5-1 and J usage is TRBJ1-1; 10 positions agree with TRBD1. With 0 bases clipped from V and 4 bases from J, the junction kept 6 bases outside the gene matches. Germline V gives CDR1 SGHRS, CDR2 YFSETQ. The CDR3 spans 16 residues. The CDR3 DNA sequence: TGCGCCAGCAGCTTGGGGACAGGGGGACTGGGCACTGAAGCTTTCTTT. It specifies CASSLGTGGLGTEAFF.

The chain has TRBV5-1 and TRBJ2-5; either TRBD1 or TRBD2 may fit D (5 bases each). This CDR3 has 14 residues. V was cut by 3 bases and J by 0 bases, with 9 bases left in between. Per germline, CDR1 SGHRS and CDR2 YFSETQ. DNA for the CDR3: TGCGCCAGCAGCTCGCAGGGACACCAAGAGACCCAGTACTTC. It is translated as CASSSQGHQETQYF.

The chain recombines TRBV9 with TRBJ1-1, with 7 bases fitting TRBD1. Germline V lookup: CDR1 SGDLS, CDR2 YYNGEE. Trimming took 0 bases from V and 6 from J; bases not matched to a gene: 5. The CDR3 sequence is 14 residues long. The CDR3 DNA follows: TGTGCCAGCAGCGTAGCTCCGGACAGGTCTGAAGCTTTCTTT. Amino acid sequence: CASSVAPDRSEAFF.

The rearrangement uses TRBV19 and TRBJ2-5, with 9 bases matching TRBD2. Germline V gives CDR1 LNHDA, CDR2 SQIVND (reference sequence). V dropped 5 bases and J dropped 5; count of bases not matched to a gene: 9. The CDR3 consists of 15 residues. In nucleotides, the CDR3 is TGTGCCAGTAGTTCCATAGCGGGGGCGGTGGAGACCCAGTACTTC. Translation: CASSSIAGAVETQYF.

About this clone: Distinct nucleotide sequences in the sample also encode this CDR3. This chain uses TRBV11-2 with TRBJ2-1, with D unclear. This CDR3 comprises 11 residues. CDR1 and CDR2 from the germline V gene are SGHAT and FQNNGV. V was trimmed by 2 bases and J by 6 bases, leaving 2 bases between them. CDR3 nucleotide sequence: TGTGCCAGCAGCTTATTCAATGAGCAGTTCTTC. This encodes CASSLFNEQFF.

This sequence joins TRBV2 and TRBJ2-3, with 11 positions matching TRBD2. This CDR3 comprises 14 residues. CDR1 is SNHLY and CDR2 is FYNNEI in the germline V gene. With V trimmed by 6 bases and J by 6 bases, 5 bases remained unmatched. The CDR3 sequence is CASRGLAETDTQYF. In DNA, the CDR3 is TGTGCCAGCAGGGGACTAGCGGAGACGGATACGCAGTATTTT. Based on the CDR3 plus reference TRBV2 and TRBJ2-3, the full variable domain is EPEVTQTPSHQVTQMGQEVILRCVPISNHLYFYWYRQILGQKVEFLVSFYNNEISEKSEIFDDQFSVERPDGSNFTLKIRSTKLEDSAMYFCASRGLAETDTQYFGPGTRLTVL.

CDR3 nucleotides: TGTGCCAGCAGTTTATTCCATCAAGGACAGGGATATGGCTACACCTTC. Its translation: CASSLFHQGQGYGYTF. The gene calls are TRBV28 and TRBJ1-2, with TRBD1 identical over 8 bases. Per the germline V gene, CDR1 is MDHEN and CDR2 is SYDVKM. V shed 1 base and J 5 bases; nucleotides not matched to a gene: 9. This CDR3 comprises 16 residues.

The V call is TRBV27, the J call TRBJ2-1, with D uncertain. This CDR3 region has 13 residues. V lost 5 bases to trimming and J lost 2 bases, with 7 bases between them. Germline lookup yields CDR1 MNHEY and CDR2 SMNVEV (reference sequence). CDR3 residues: CASSPPPYNEQFF. CDR3 nucleotide sequence: TGTGCCAGCAGTCCCCCCCCCTACAATGAGCAGTTCTTC.

The chain uses TRBV6-1 and TRBJ1-5; no reliable D call. Trimming cost V 2 bases and J 0 bases, with 17 bases left between them. Germline values: CDR1 MNHNS, CDR2 SASEGT. There are 18 residues in the CDR3. CDR3 in amino acids: CASSERAVGWDSNQPQHF. CDR3 coding DNA: TGTGCCAGCAGTGAAAGGGCCGTGGGGTGGGATAGCAATCAGCCCCAGCATTTT.

J is TRBJ2-7 and V is TRBV27; 8 nucleotides agree with TRBD2. Germline V gene sequence: CDR1 MNHEY, CDR2 SMNVEV (reference sequence). After removal of 6 bases from V and 3 bases from J, the junction contained 13 bases not matched to a gene. This CDR3 spans 16 amino acids. The CDR3 coding sequence is TGTGCCAGCAGCGGGGGGGCCCACGAAGGCTACTACGAGCAGTACTTC. It codes for CASSGGAHEGYYEQYF.

The chain couples TRBV15 to TRBJ1-2; no definite D call. The CDR3 extends over 14 amino acids. Trimming pared 0 bases from V and 8 bases from J, leaving 13 bases between. CDR1 is LNHNV, CDR2 YYDKDF, per germline (reference sequence). The CDR3 sequence: CATSREDGGMGYTF. CDR3 nucleotide sequence: TGTGCCACCAGCAGAGAGGACGGCGGAATGGGCTACACCTTC.